The T cell receptor (beta chain) under discussion was sequenced for a study of shared T cell receptors in the human thymus. The protocol was immunoSEQ multiplex PCR, while the TCRdb copy is restricted to in-frame clones and leaves out a portion. The sample holds 500,000 to 750,000 clones, around 87% seen once. This CDR3 contains 16 residues. With V trimmed by 6 bases and J by 3 bases, 9 bases remained unmatched. Germline-derived CDR1 and CDR2 are MNHEY and SMNVEV (reference sequence). These data are also associated with another study on human thymus T cells. From that report: The thymus tissue came from resections taken during corrective heart surgery.

The rearrangement joins TRBV27 to TRBJ2-5; TRBD1 matches at 11 bases. Sequences were obtained from thymocytes. The receptor was derived from a boy under two years old with a congenital heart defect. The CDR3 DNA reads as TGTGCCAGCAGAGCCGGACAGGGGGCCAAAGAAGAGACCCAGTACTTC. Translated: CASRAGQGAKEETQYF.